This T cell receptor (beta chain) was identified in a study of somatic mutations in cytotoxic T cells in rheumatoid arthritis. General study points: Patients with rheumatoid arthritis, but not healthy controls, had CD8+ clonality that increased with age. Among roughly 71 patients, fewer than ten showed a largest CD8+ clone that surpassed 20% of CD8+ cells.

On this clone itself: Its target is unknown.

This CDR3 is built from 18 residues. The germline V gene encodes CDR1 MNHEY and CDR2 SMNVEV (reference sequence). Trimming cost V 3 bases and J 3 bases; bases outside gene matches: 10. Here immunoSEQ multiplex PCR was the method, and the copy in TCRdb shows in-frame clones only, minus some. The sample holds about 19,000 clones, 80% to 90% seen once. The receptor comes from a man in his forties or fifties in good health. The rearrangement uses TRBV27 and TRBJ2-6, with 8 positions matching TRBD1. The sequenced sample consisted of CD8+ T cells sorted from blood. The CDR3 sequence is CASSFIIGQGIGANVLTF. The DNA of the CDR3 is TGTGCCAGCAGTTTTATCATCGGACAGGGTATTGGGGCCAACGTCCTGACTTTC. Together with reference TRBV27 and TRBJ2-6, the CDR3 gives the full variable domain: EAQVTQNPRYLITVTGKKLTVTCSQNMNHEYMSWYRQDPGLGLRQIYYSMNVEVTDKGDVPEGYKVSRKEKRNFPLILESPSPNQTSLYFCASSFIIGQGIGANVLTFGAGSRLTVL.